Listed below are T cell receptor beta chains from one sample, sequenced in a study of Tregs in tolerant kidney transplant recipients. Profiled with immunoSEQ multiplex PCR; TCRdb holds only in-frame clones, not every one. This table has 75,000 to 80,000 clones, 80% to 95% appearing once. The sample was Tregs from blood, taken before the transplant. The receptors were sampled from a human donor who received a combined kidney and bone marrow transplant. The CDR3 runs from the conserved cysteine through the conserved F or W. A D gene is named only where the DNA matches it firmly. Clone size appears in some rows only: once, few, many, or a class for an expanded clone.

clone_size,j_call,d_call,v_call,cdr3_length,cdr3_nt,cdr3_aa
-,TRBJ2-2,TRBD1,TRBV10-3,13,TGTGCCATCGGTGACAGGGGTAGCGGGGAGCTGTTTTTT,CAIGDRGSGELFF
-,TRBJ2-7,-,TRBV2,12,TGTGCCAGCAGGGATCCTAACTACGAGCAGTACTTC,CASRDPNYEQYF
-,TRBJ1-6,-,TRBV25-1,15,TGTGCCAGCAGTGACTTGACAAGAGTAAATTCACCCCTCCACTTT,CASSDLTRVNSPLHF
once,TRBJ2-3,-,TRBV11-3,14,TGTGCCAGCAGCTTATGGGGAAATACAGATACGCAGTATTTT,CASSLWGNTDTQYF
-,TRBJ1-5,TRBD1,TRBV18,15,TGTGCCAGCTCCCGAGACGACAGGGGAGGTCAGCCCCAGCATTTT,CASSRDDRGGQPQHF
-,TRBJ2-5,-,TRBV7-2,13,TGTGCCAGCAGCTTAGGGGTTCAAGAGACCCAGTACTTC,CASSLGVQETQYF
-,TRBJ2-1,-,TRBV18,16,TGTGCCAGCTCACCTTTCGGTCCTACCGTCGACAATGAGCAGTTCTTC,CASSPFGPTVDNEQFF
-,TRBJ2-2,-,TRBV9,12,TGTGCCAGCAGCGGGGGGGTGGGGGAGCTGTTTTTT,CASSGGVGELFF
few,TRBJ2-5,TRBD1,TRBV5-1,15,TGCGCCAGCACACAGGGGAAGAGAACCCCAGAGACCCAGTACTTC,CASTQGKRTPETQYF
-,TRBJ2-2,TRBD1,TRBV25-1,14,TGTGCCAGCAAAAACAGGGGGGAAACCGGGGAGCTGTTTTTT,CASKNRGETGELFF
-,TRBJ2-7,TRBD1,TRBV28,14,TGTGCCAGCAGTTCAGGACAGGGATCCTACGAGCAGTACTTC,CASSSGQGSYEQYF
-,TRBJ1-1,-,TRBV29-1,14,TGCAGCGTTGAAGACGGGACGAAGAACACTGAAGCTTTCTTT,CSVEDGTKNTEAFF
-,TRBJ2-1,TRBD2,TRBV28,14,TGTGCCAGCAGAGCTAGCGGAGCATACAATGAGCAGTTCTTC,CASRASGAYNEQFF
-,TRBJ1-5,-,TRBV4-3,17,TGCGCCAGCAGCCAAGACTGGCCGGCTCATAGCAATCAGCCCCAGCATTTT,CASSQDWPAHSNQPQHF
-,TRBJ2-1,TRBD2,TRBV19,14,TGTGCCAGTAAGGAGCGGGAGTTCCCCAATGAGCAGTTCTTC,CASKEREFPNEQFF
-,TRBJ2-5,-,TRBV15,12,TGTGCCACCCCCCCCCGGAAGGAGACCCAGTACTTC,CATPPRKETQYF
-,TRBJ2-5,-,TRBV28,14,TGTGCCAGCAGTTTATCGGGCAGGGGAGAGACCCAGTACTTC,CASSLSGRGETQYF
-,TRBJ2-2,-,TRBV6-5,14,TGTGCCAGCAGTTCGGGACTCCCCACCGGGGAGCTGTTTTTT,CASSSGLPTGELFF
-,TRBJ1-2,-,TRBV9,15,TGTGCCAGCAGCCCCAATTCGGACGGAGACTATGGCTACACCTTC,CASSPNSDGDYGYTF
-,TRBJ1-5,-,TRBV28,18,TGTGCCAGCAGTTTGCGCGGGCGGGGAAGAAATAGCAATCAGCCCCAGCATTTT,CASSLRGRGRNSNQPQHF